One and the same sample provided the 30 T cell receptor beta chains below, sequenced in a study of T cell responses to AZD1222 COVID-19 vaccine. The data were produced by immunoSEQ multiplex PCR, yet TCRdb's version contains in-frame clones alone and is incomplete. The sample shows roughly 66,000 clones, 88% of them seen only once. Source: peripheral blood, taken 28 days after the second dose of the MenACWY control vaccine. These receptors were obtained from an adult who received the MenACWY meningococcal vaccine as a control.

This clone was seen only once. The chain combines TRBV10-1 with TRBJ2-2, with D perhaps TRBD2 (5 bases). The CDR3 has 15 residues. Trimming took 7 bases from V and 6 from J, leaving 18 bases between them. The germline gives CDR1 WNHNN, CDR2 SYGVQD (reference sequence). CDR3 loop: CASTPGTVGAGELFF. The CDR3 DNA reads TGCGCCAGCACCCCCGGCACAGTCGGGGCCGGGGAGCTGTTTTTT.

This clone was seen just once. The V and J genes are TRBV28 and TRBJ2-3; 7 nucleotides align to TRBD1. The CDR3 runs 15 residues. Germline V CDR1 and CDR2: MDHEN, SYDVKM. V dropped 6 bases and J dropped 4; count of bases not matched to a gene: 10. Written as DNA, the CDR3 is TGTGCCAGCAGGCGACAGGGAACGATCGCAGATACGCAGTATTTT. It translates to CASRRQGTIADTQYF.

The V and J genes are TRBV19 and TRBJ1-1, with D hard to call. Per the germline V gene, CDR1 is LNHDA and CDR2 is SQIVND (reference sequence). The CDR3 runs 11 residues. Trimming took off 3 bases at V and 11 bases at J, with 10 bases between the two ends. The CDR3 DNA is TGTGCCAGTAGTATTCGGCGGGCCGCTTTCTTT. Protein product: CASSIRRAAFF.

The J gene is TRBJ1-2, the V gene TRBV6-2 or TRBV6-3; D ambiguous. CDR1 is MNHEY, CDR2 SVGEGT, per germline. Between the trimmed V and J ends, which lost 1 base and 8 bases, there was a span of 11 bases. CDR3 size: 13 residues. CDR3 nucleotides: TGTGCCAGCAGTTACTACGCAGGCTGGGGCTACACCTTC. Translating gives CASSYYAGWGYTF.

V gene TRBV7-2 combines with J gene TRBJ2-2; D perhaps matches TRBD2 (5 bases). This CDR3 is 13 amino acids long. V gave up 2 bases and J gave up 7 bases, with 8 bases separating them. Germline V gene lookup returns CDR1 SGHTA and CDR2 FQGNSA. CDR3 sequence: CASSLLAGGELFF. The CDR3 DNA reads TGTGCCAGCAGCTTACTAGCTGGCGGGGAGCTGTTTTTT.

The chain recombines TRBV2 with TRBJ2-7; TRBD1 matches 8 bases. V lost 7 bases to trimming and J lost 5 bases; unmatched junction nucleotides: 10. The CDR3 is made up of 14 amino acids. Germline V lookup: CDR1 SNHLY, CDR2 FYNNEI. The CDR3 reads CASNRQGLSDEQYF. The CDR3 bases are TGTGCCAGCAACCGACAGGGGTTAAGTGACGAGCAGTACTTC.

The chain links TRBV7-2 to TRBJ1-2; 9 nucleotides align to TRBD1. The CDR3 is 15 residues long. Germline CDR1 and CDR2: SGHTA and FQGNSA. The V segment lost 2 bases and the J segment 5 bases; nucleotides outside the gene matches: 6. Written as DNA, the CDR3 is TGTGCCAGCAGCTTAAGTCGGGACAGGGCGTATGGCTACACCTTC. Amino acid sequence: CASSLSRDRAYGYTF. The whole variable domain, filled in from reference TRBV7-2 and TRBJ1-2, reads GAGVSQSPSNKVTEKGKDVELRCDPISGHTALYWYRQSLGQGLEFLIYFQGNSAPDKSGLPSDRFSAERTGGSVSTLTIQRTQQEDSAVYLCASSLSRDRAYGYTFGSGTRLTVV.

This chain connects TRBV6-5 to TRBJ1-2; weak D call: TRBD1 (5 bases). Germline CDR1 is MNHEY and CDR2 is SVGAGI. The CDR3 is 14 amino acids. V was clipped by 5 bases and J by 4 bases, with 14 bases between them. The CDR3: CASSRDGGTYGYTF. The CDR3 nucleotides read TGTGCCAGCAGTCGGGACGGAGGAACCTATGGCTACACCTTC.

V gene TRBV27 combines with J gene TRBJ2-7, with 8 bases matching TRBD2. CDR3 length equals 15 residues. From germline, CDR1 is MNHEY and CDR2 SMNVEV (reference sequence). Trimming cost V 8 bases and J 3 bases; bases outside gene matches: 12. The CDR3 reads CASGLGSGSVYEQYF. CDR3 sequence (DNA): TGTGCCAGCGGCCTCGGCAGCGGGAGTGTCTACGAGCAGTACTTC.

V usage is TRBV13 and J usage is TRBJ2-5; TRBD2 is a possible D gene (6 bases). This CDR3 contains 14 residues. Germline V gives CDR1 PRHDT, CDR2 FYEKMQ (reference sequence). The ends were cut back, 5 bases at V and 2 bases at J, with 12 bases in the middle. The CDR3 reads CASSRRGAQETQYF. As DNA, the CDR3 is TGTGCCAGCAGCAGACGCGGGGCGCAAGAGACCCAGTACTTC.

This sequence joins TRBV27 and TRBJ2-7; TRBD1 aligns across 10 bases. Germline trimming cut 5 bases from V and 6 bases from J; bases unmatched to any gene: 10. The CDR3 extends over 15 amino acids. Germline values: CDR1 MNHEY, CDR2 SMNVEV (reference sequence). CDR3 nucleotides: TGTGCCAGCAGTAATCGGGACAGGGGAGACTCCGAGCAGTACTTC. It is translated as CASSNRDRGDSEQYF.

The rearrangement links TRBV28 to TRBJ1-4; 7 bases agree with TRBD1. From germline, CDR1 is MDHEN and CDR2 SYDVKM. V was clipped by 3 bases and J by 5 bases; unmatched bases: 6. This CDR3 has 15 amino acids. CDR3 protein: CASSFEGAMNEKLFF. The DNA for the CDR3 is TGTGCCAGCAGTTTTGAGGGGGCGATGAATGAAAAACTGTTTTTT.

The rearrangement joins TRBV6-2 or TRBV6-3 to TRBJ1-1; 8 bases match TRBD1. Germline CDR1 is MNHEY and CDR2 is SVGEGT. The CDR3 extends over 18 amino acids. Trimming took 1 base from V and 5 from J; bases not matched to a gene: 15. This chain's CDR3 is CASSYFRSDRGIRTEAFF. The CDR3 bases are TGTGCCAGCAGTTACTTCAGATCCGACAGGGGAATTAGGACTGAAGCTTTCTTT.

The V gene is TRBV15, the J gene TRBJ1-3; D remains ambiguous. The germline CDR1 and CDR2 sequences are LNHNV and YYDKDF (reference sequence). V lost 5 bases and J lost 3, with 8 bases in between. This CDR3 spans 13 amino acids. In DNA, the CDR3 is TGTGCCACCAGCCGCGACCTTGGAAACACCATATATTTT. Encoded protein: CATSRDLGNTIYF.

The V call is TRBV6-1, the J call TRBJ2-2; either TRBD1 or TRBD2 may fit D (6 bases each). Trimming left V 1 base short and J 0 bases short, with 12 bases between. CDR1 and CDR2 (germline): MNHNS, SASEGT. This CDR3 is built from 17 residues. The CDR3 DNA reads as TGTGCCAGCAGTGAAGGAGTGGGGGGCGCGAACACCGGGGAGCTGTTTTTT. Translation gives CASSEGVGGANTGELFF.

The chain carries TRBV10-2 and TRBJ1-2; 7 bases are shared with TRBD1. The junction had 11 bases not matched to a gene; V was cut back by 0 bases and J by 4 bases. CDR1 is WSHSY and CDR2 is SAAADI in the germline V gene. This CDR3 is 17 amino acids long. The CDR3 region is CASSESKGAAELYGYTF. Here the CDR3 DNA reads TGCGCCAGCAGTGAGTCCAAGGGGGCAGCGGAGCTCTATGGCTACACCTTC.

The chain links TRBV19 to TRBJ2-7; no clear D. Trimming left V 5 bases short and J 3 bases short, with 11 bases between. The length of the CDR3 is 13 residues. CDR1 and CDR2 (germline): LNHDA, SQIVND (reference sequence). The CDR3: CASSPRPDYEQYF. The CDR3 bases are TGTGCCAGTAGTCCCCGTCCCGACTACGAGCAGTACTTC.

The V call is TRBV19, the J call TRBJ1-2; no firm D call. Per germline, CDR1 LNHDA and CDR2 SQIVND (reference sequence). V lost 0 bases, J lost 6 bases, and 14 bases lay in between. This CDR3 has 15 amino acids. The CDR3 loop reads CASSIDLGRTNGYTF. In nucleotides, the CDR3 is TGTGCCAGTAGTATAGATCTCGGACGGACTAATGGCTACACCTTC.

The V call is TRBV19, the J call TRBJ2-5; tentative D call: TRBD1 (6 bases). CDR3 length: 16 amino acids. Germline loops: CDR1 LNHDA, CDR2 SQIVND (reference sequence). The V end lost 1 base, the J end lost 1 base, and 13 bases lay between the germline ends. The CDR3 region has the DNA TGTGCCAGTAGTATAGTCTACAGGGAAACCCAAGAGACCCAGTACTTC. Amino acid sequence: CASSIVYRETQETQYF. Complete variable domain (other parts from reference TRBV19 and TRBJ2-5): DGGITQSPKYLFRKEGQNVTLSCEQNLNHDAMYWYRQDPGQGLRLIYYSQIVNDFQKGDIAEGYSVSREKKESFPLTVTSAQKNPTAFYLCASSIVYRETQETQYFGPGTRLLVL.

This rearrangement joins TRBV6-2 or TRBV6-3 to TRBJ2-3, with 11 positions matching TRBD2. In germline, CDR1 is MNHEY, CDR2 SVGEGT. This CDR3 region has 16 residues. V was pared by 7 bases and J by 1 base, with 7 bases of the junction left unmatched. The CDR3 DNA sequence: TGTGCCAGCACCCCGGGACTAGCGGCAGGCACAGATACGCAGTATTTT. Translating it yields CASTPGLAAGTDTQYF.

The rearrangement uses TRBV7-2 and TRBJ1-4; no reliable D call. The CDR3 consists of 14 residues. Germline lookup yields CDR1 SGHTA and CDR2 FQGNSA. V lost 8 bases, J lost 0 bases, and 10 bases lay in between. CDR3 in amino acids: CASRTGATNEKLFF. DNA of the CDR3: TGTGCCAGCCGGACCGGAGCAACTAATGAAAAACTGTTTTTT.

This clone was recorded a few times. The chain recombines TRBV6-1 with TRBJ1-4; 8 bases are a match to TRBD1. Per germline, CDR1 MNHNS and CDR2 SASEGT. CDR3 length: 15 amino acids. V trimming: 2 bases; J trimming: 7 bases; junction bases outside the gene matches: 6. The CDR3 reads CASSETGGTFEKLFF. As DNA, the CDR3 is TGTGCCAGCAGTGAAACAGGGGGAACTTTTGAAAAACTGTTTTTT.

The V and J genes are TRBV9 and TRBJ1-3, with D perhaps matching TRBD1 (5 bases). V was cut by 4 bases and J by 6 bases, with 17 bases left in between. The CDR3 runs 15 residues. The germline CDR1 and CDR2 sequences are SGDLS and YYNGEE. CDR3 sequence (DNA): TGTGCCAGCAGCCCCCATACAGGAGCCTTAAACACCATATATTTT. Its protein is CASSPHTGALNTIYF.

The CDR3 reads CSVGQGSPTDTQYF. The DNA for the CDR3 is TGCAGCGTTGGGCAGGGGTCCCCCACAGATACGCAGTATTTT. The chain joins TRBV29-1 to TRBJ2-3, with D possibly being TRBD1 (6 bases). Per germline, CDR1 SQVTM and CDR2 ANQGSEA. The CDR3 consists of 14 residues. V dropped 4 bases and J dropped 2 bases, with 13 bases sitting between them.

The CDR3 coding sequence is TGTGCCAGTAGTATCCAGGGAGTAAACTATGGCTACACCTTC. Translated, it gives CASSIQGVNYGYTF. This chain connects TRBV19 to TRBJ1-2; possibly TRBD1 for D (5 bases). V lost 3 bases and J lost 2, with 10 bases in between. There are 14 residues in the CDR3. Germline CDR1 and CDR2: LNHDA and SQIVND (reference sequence).

CDR3 in DNA: TGTGCCTGGAGCCACGAGGGAGCCTACGAGCAGTACTTC. Its translation is CAWSHEGAYEQYF. The gene calls are TRBV30 and TRBJ2-7; maybe TRBD2 (5 bases). V dropped 3 bases and J dropped 2 bases, with 11 bases sitting between them. CDR3 length: 13 residues. Per germline, CDR1 GTSNPN and CDR2 SVGIG (reference sequence).

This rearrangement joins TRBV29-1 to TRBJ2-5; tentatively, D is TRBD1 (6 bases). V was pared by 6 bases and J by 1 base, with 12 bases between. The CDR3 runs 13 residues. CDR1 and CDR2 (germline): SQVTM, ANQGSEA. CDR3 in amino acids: CSVELDSQETQYF. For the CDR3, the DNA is TGCAGCGTCGAGCTGGACAGCCAAGAGACCCAGTACTTC.

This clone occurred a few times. CDR3 nucleotide sequence: TGCGCCAGCAGCCAAGAATCCGCTTACACAGATACGCAGTATTTT. It codes for CASSQESAYTDTQYF. V is TRBV4-1 and J is TRBJ2-3; no reliable D call. With 0 bases removed from V and 2 bases from J, the gap between germline ends came to 9 bases. Germline V lookup: CDR1 MGHRA, CDR2 YSYEKL. The CDR3 runs to 15 residues.

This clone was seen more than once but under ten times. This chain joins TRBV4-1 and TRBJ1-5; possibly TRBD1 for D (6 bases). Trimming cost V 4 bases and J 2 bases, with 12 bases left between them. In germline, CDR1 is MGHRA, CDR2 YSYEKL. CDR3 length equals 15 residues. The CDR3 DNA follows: TGCGCCAGCAGCCGAGGAGAGGGGGGCAATCAGCCCCAGCATTTT. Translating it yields CASSRGEGGNQPQHF.

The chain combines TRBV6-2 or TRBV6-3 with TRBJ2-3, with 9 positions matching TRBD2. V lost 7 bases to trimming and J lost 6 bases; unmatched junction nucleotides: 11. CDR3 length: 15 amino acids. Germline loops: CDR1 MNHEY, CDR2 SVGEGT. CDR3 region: CASTPGGGGADTQYF. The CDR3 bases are TGTGCCAGCACCCCTGGTGGCGGGGGGGCTGATACGCAGTATTTT.